These T cell receptor beta chains were read from a single sample in a study of shared clonotypes between healthy human individuals. The method was immunoSEQ multiplex PCR; TCRdb's version includes in-frame clones alone and lacks a portion of them. In the table there are roughly 1 million clones, 70% to 80% of which are singletons. The sequenced material came from memory CD4+ T cells from PBMCs. The receptors here all came from a man between 18 and 29 years old in good health. Some clones in this sample may be carry-over from other donors' samples. The CDR3 runs from the conserved cysteine through the conserved F or W.

V | CDR3
TRBV2 | CASGFAGVPYEQYF
TRBV27 | CASSLSEDTQYF
TRBV5-1 | CASSLALAGEETQYF
TRBV27 | CASSAGTGGRYEQYF
TRBV23-1 | CASSPPKGQPQPPNYGYTF
TRBV5-1 | CASSLGEGLAKEQYF
TRBV15 | CATSRGVMGDWSYEQYF
TRBV14 | CASSQEEGFGYTF
TRBV29-1 | CSARDTASYGNADTQYF
TRBV29-1 | CSVASGDEQYF
TRBV29-1 | CSVPGTGGAGTQYF
TRBV7-3 | CASSLSGGAQNEQFF
TRBV9 | CASSVVGATGNTIYF
TRBV4-3 | CASSQDGSNQPQHF
TRBV5-1 | CASSLSAGQETQYF
TRBV5-1 | CASSTYRGASTEAFF
TRBV18 | CASSPRKREGTTGELFF
TRBV10-3 | CAISERQGSYEQYF
TRBV28 | CASSLWGGWSTEAFF
TRBV28 | CASSPGTSGAYNEQFF
TRBV18 | CASSPTGTGGTEAFF
TRBV9 | CASSVAPTSQETQYF
TRBV7-2 | CASSLNKGQPFF
TRBV9 | CASSVGPTSTDTQYF
TRBV27 | CASSPNRDSSYEQYF
TRBV2 | CASSTMARLVAYEQYF
TRBV11-3 | CASSLRDRGLNTEAFF
TRBV4-2 | CASSQDPAGAGNTIYF
TRBV29-1 | CSVERQGADGYTF
TRBV11-3 | CASSFGGSEETQYF
TRBV5-1 | CASSGLAGAPNEQFF
TRBV5-1 | CASRESGSEAFF
TRBV20-1 | CSALRDSPGFF
TRBV7-3 | CASSLAGMAGAFF
TRBV6-5 | CASDQPGESHYEQYF
TRBV7-9 | CASRRDPGLWDYGYTF
TRBV2 | CASSEPGKYF